This TCR beta chain was identified in a study of T cells in localized non-small cell lung cancer. V lost 2 bases, J lost 1 base, and 12 bases lay in between. The CDR3 runs 16 residues. Germline CDR1 SGHNT, CDR2 YENEEA. TCRdb's table, derived via immunoSEQ multiplex PCR, lists solely in-frame clones and lacks some. The data show approximately 20,000 clones, about 88% seen once. The genes are TRBV11-3 and TRBJ2-4, with a weak D call TRBD1 (6 bases). This TCR was sampled from a man between 40 and 70 years old with stage I lung adenocarcinoma. The input for sequencing was peripheral blood, taken before any cancer treatment. CDR3 sequence (DNA): TGTGCCAGCAGCTTACTCGAAACAGGGGCCAAAAACATTCAGTACTTC. This encodes CASSLLETGAKNIQYF.